Shown below are 12 T cell receptor beta chains from a single sample sequenced in a study of molecular identifiers for immune sequencing clone quantification. TCRdb recomputed calls from the PCR reads with MiXCR, one row per CDR3 protein. The sample has approximately 90,000 distinct CDR3 sequences, 20% to 25% seen once. Specimen: naive CD8+ T cells from blood, with Jurkat cell RNA spiked in. The subset was: FACS-sorted CD8+CD4-CCR7+CD45RA+ naive T cells. These TCRs come from a human donor in good health. Some libraries in this study had Jurkat cell RNA spiked in.

For this clonotype: One base away lies a much larger clone, so this may be a sequencing read error. V is TRBV30 and J is TRBJ2-3; 7 positions agree with TRBD2. J lost 8 bases, V lost 0 bases, and 11 bases had no gene match. This CDR3 has 15 residues. Germline V gene lookup returns CDR1 GTSNPN and CDR2 SVGIG (reference sequence). The CDR3 is CAWSVVGGVSGTQYF. CDR3 DNA: TGTGCCTGGAGTGTTGTTGGGGGGGTATCAGGTACGCAGTATTTT.

Comment on this clonotype: A read error may be the cause here, since a much bigger clone is one base away. The chain carries TRBV4-3 and TRBJ2-7, with TRBD1 matching 7 bases. CDR1 is LGHNA and CDR2 is YSLEER in the germline V gene. This CDR3 has 14 amino acids. CDR3 residues: CARSPGQFSYEQYF. The CDR3 DNA is TGCGCCCGCAGCCCGGGACAGTTCTCCTACGAGCAGTACTTC.

This clonotype showed up many times. This chain links TRBV19 with TRBJ2-5, with TRBD2 as a possible D gene (5 bases). The CDR3 has 12 residues. CDR1 and CDR2 (germline): LNHDA, SQIVND (reference sequence). V dropped 8 bases and J dropped 0 bases, with 7 bases sitting between them. The CDR3 is CASSRDQETQYF. The CDR3 nucleotides read TGTGCCAGTTCGAGGGACCAAGAGACCCAGTACTTC.

This clonotype was picked up many times. V is TRBV5-6 and J is TRBJ2-7; D not certain. This CDR3 has 12 amino acids. Germline-derived CDR1 and CDR2 are SGHDT and YYEEEE. The ends were cut back, 2 bases at V and 7 bases at J, with 10 bases in the middle. CDR3 sequence: CASSFQAREQYF. The DNA of the CDR3 is TGTGCCAGCAGCTTCCAAGCCCGAGAGCAGTACTTC.

This clonotype was recorded at least ten times. The rearrangement uses TRBV7-9 and TRBJ2-7, with 9 bases lining up with TRBD1. From germline, CDR1 is SEHNR and CDR2 FQNEAQ (reference sequence). The CDR3 is made up of 14 amino acids. Trimming at V came to 5 bases and at J to 4 bases, leaving 6 bases not matched to a gene. CDR3 sequence: CASSLQGAGYEQYF. The DNA for the CDR3 is TGTGCCAGCAGCCTACAGGGGGCAGGGTACGAGCAGTACTTC.

This clonotype was counted at least ten times. The CDR3 reads CASSHGTGKNTEAFF. Here the CDR3 DNA reads TGTGCCAGCAGCCACGGGACAGGCAAGAACACTGAAGCTTTCTTT. The chain joins TRBV7-9 to TRBJ1-1, with TRBD1 matching 8 bases. The J segment lost 1 base and the V segment lost 5 bases, leaving 6 bases of the junction unmatched. CDR1 SEHNR and CDR2 FQNEAQ come from the germline V gene (reference sequence). The CDR3 sequence is 15 residues long.

There are many counts of this clonotype. The genes are TRBV7-2 and TRBJ1-1, with D possibly TRBD1 on 6 matching bases. CDR3 length: 16 residues. Germline CDR1 reads SGHTA; CDR2 reads FQGNSA. V was shortened by 1 base and J by 5 bases, with 17 bases between the two germline ends. The CDR3 coding sequence is TGTGCCAGCAGCTTAGGTTTCGGGGGGCTGGGGACTGAAGCTTTCTTT. Translating gives CASSLGFGGLGTEAFF.

This clonotype occurred many times. CDR3 sequence: CASSTGTGYNEQFF. The CDR3 bases are TGTGCCAGCAGTACTGGGACAGGGTACAATGAGCAGTTCTTC. The rearrangement uses TRBV6-5 and TRBJ2-1; TRBD1 matches 9 bases. The J segment lost 4 bases and the V segment lost 5 bases, leaving 3 bases of the junction unmatched. This CDR3 spans 14 amino acids. The germline V gene has CDR1 MNHEY and CDR2 SVGAGI.

Regarding this clonotype: The junction departs from germline at one end; a sequencing error may be responsible. The chain combines TRBV7-6 with TRBJ2-3; 13 nucleotides agree with TRBD2. The germline CDR1 and CDR2 sequences are SGHVS and FNYEAQ. This CDR3 has 16 residues. The CDR3 DNA sequence: TGTGCCAGTAGCTGGGTGACTAGCGGGGGGTCAAAGTCGCAGTATTTT. It translates to CASSWVTSGGSKSQYF.

This clonotype was counted between two and nine times. The chain is built from TRBV27 and TRBJ2-3; the match to TRBD2 covers 10 bases. V was clipped by 5 bases and J by 4 bases; unmatched bases: 12. This CDR3 region has 17 residues. In germline, CDR1 is MNHEY, CDR2 SMNVEV (reference sequence). In nucleotides, the CDR3 is TGTGCCAGCAGTCCTTACCCCCCTAGCGGGAGTGCAGATACGCAGTATTTT. This sequence encodes CASSPYPPSGSADTQYF.

This clonotype has a count of ten or more. The rearrangement joins TRBV12-3 or TRBV12-4 to TRBJ2-7, with D tentatively TRBD1 (6 bases). The CDR3 has 14 residues. V was cut by 2 bases and J by 2 bases, with 10 bases left in between. CDR3 amino acids: CASSLRGRPYEQYF. The CDR3 DNA follows: TGTGCCAGCAGTTTAAGGGGGAGACCCTACGAGCAGTACTTC.

This clonotype was observed at least ten times. V and J are TRBV12-3 or TRBV12-4 and TRBJ2-3, with 9 bases fitting TRBD1. The V segment lost 5 bases and the J segment 5 bases; nucleotides outside the gene matches: 8. There are 15 residues in the CDR3. The CDR3 loop reads CASSKPGQGIDTQYF. Here the CDR3 DNA reads TGTGCCAGCAGTAAACCGGGACAGGGCATAGATACGCAGTATTTT.